The 27 T cell receptor beta chains in this list originate from one sample, sequenced in a study of T cells after yellow fever vaccination. TCRdb reprocessed the 5' RACE reads with MiXCR, giving one entry per CDR3 protein. The sample gives about 160,000 distinct CDR3 sequences, almost 7% of which show up once; about 2.5% is in the top ten. The sample consisted of CD4+ T cells sorted from PBMCs, taken roughly 5 days after the first yellow fever vaccination. These receptors were taken from a man between 18 and 35 years old who received the YFV17D yellow fever vaccine.

At least ten counts were recorded for this clonotype. The chain combines TRBV5-1 with TRBJ2-7; TRBD2 aligns across 8 bases. There are 15 residues in the CDR3. The V and J ends lost 4 bases and 3 bases, in that order; junction bases with no gene match: 9. CDR1 and CDR2 (germline): SGHRS, YFSETQ. The CDR3: CASSQSGGSSYEQYF. DNA for the CDR3: TGCGCCAGCAGCCAAAGCGGGGGCTCGAGCTACGAGCAGTACTTC. Full variable domain (remainder filled in from reference TRBV5-1 and TRBJ2-7): KAGVTQTPRYLIKTRGQQVTLSCSPISGHRSVSWYQQTPGQGLQFLFEYFSETQRNKGNFPGRFSGRQFSNSRSEMNVSTLELGDSALYLCASSQSGGSSYEQYFGPGTRLTVT.

This clonotype was recorded many times. The chain uses TRBV12-3 or TRBV12-4 and TRBJ2-3; 8 positions match TRBD2. The V gene end was trimmed by 5 bases and the J gene end by 5 bases; junction bases not matched to a gene: 3. The CDR3 is 13 amino acids. CDR3 coding DNA: TGTGCCAGCAGTACGGGGGGGGTAGATACGCAGTATTTT. Amino acids: CASSTGGVDTQYF.

The chain links TRBV30 to TRBJ2-2; D possibly matches TRBD1 or TRBD2 (6 bases each). V was cut by 3 bases and J by 1 base, with 9 bases left in between. Germline CDR1 is GTSNPN and CDR2 is SVGIG (reference sequence). The CDR3 spans 14 residues. CDR3 DNA: TGTGCCTGGAGAGGAGGGGGGAACACCGGGGAGCTGTTTTTT. As protein: CAWRGGGNTGELFF. Full variable domain (remainder filled in from reference TRBV30 and TRBJ2-2): SQTIHQWPATLVQPVGSPLSLECTVEGTSNPNLYWYRQAAGRGLQLLFYSVGIGQISSEVPQNLSASRPQDRQFILSSKKLLLSDSGFYLCAWRGGGNTGELFFGEGSRLTVL.

This clonotype showed up many times. This chain connects TRBV18 to TRBJ2-1, with 11 bases matching TRBD2. The CDR3 extends over 14 amino acids. The germline V gene has CDR1 KGHSH and CDR2 LQKENI. Trimming cost V 3 bases and J 10 bases; bases outside gene matches: 5. The CDR3 nucleotides read TGTGCCAGCTCACCCTTACTAGCGGGGGACGAGCAGTTCTTC. This translates into CASSPLLAGDEQFF.

This clonotype was found many times. The V gene is TRBV7-6, the J gene TRBJ2-5; 7 nucleotides agree with TRBD2. The CDR3 spans 12 residues. With V trimmed by 5 bases and J by 6 bases, 3 bases remained unmatched. Germline values: CDR1 SGHVS, CDR2 FNYEAQ. This CDR3 is CASSPGRQTQYF. In nucleotides, the CDR3 is TGTGCCAGCAGCCCCGGGAGGCAGACCCAGTACTTC.

This clonotype came up many times. The J gene is TRBJ2-3, the V gene TRBV7-2; perhaps D is TRBD1 or TRBD2 (7 bases each). The CDR3 is 17 amino acids. Trimming shortened V by 3 bases and J by 3 bases, and 19 bases separated the two germline ends. The germline V gene has CDR1 SGHTA and CDR2 FQGNSA. The CDR3 DNA follows: TGTGCCAGCAGCTTCCAGGGGGGAGGGGAATGGACAGATACGCAGTATTTT. The encoded protein is CASSFQGGGEWTDTQYF.

This clonotype has a count of ten or more. The V and J genes are TRBV6-2 or TRBV6-3 and TRBJ2-5; 8 bases are shared with TRBD1. The CDR3 spans 14 residues. V lost 6 bases, J lost 0 bases, and 3 bases stayed unmatched. Germline-derived CDR1 and CDR2 are MNHEY and SVGEGT. The CDR3 nucleotides read TGTGCCAGCAGGAGACAGGGGTACCAAGAGACCCAGTACTTC. It encodes CASRRQGYQETQYF.

This clonotype turned up a few times. The chain links TRBV2 to TRBJ2-7, with unresolved D. Germline V lookup: CDR1 SNHLY, CDR2 FYNNEI. Trimming removed 7 bases from V and 0 bases from J, with 4 bases in between. CDR3 length: 11 amino acids. DNA of the CDR3: TGTGCCAGCATCCGCTCCTACGAGCAGTACTTC. Translation: CASIRSYEQYF. Looking up the rest from reference TRBV2 and TRBJ2-7 gives the full variable domain: EPEVTQTPSHQVTQMGQEVILRCVPISNHLYFYWYRQILGQKVEFLVSFYNNEISEKSEIFDDQFSVERPDGSNFTLKIRSTKLEDSAMYFCASIRSYEQYFGPGTRLTVT.

This clonotype was observed at least ten times. The chain uses TRBV6-1 and TRBJ2-1, with TRBD1 identical over 7 bases. V trimming: 8 bases; J trimming: 7 bases; junction bases outside the gene matches: 14. From germline, CDR1 is MNHNS and CDR2 SASEGT. This CDR3 is built from 15 residues. In DNA form, the CDR3 reads TGTGCCAGCTCCCAAAGACAGGGCCTCGGAAATGAGCAGTTCTTC. This gives the protein CASSQRQGLGNEQFF.

The chain carries TRBV20-1 and TRBJ2-1; TRBD2 matches at 8 bases. Germline CDR1 and CDR2: DFQATT and SNEGSKA (reference sequence). The V segment lost 6 bases and the J segment 2 bases; nucleotides outside the gene matches: 9. The CDR3 extends over 15 amino acids. The CDR3 nucleotides read TGCAGTGCAAAGACGCGGCGGGGGGCCTACAATGAGCAGTTCTTC. Amino acids: CSAKTRRGAYNEQFF.

The V call is TRBV12-3 or TRBV12-4, the J call TRBJ2-2; 11 nucleotides match TRBD2. The length of the CDR3 is 18 residues. V shed 5 bases and J 0 bases; nucleotides not matched to a gene: 8. The chain's CDR3 is CASSPRTSGFANTGELFF. CDR3 bases: TGTGCCAGCAGTCCGCGGACTAGCGGGTTCGCGAACACCGGGGAGCTGTTTTTT.

This clonotype was counted between two and nine times. This chain connects TRBV6-5 to TRBJ1-1, with unresolved D. In germline, CDR1 is MNHEY, CDR2 SVGAGI. This CDR3 spans 12 amino acids. Trimming stripped 7 bases from V and 3 bases from J, with 9 bases between. The CDR3: CASTNGDTEAFF. The CDR3 DNA is TGTGCCAGCACCAACGGGGACACTGAAGCTTTCTTT.

There are many counts of this clonotype. The chain joins TRBV20-1 to TRBJ1-3, with a weak D call TRBD1 (5 bases). Trimming took off 6 bases at V and 0 bases at J, with 12 bases between the two ends. This CDR3 spans 14 amino acids. In germline, CDR1 is DFQATT, CDR2 SNEGSKA (reference sequence). CDR3 DNA: TGCAGTGCGGGGGGACCTAACTCTGGAAACACCATATATTTT. Protein product: CSAGGPNSGNTIYF.

This chain connects TRBV11-2 to TRBJ2-2, with 9 bases identical to TRBD2. The CDR3 length is 15 residues. CDR1 is SGHAT, CDR2 FQNNGV, per germline. Germline trimming cut 7 bases from V and 7 bases from J; bases unmatched to any gene: 10. This chain's CDR3 is CASKLPAGGVGELFF. The CDR3 region has the DNA TGTGCCAGCAAACTACCAGCGGGGGGTGTCGGGGAGCTGTTTTTT.

The gene calls are TRBV7-9 and TRBJ2-5; 9 positions match TRBD2. The V gene end was trimmed by 10 bases and the J gene end by 2 bases; junction bases not matched to a gene: 5. The CDR3 length is 13 residues. Germline values: CDR1 SEHNR, CDR2 FQNEAQ (reference sequence). The CDR3 is CATGTSGQETQYF. In DNA, the CDR3 is TGTGCCACCGGTACTAGCGGGCAAGAGACCCAGTACTTC.

This clonotype occurred many times. The V and J genes are TRBV12-3 or TRBV12-4 and TRBJ1-2; 10 bases line up with TRBD1. Trimming removed 8 bases from V and 8 bases from J; junction bases left unmatched: 8. CDR3 length equals 13 residues. Here the CDR3 DNA reads TGTGCCAGCTCCGGGACAGGGGTGGGCGGCTACACCTTC. Amino acids: CASSGTGVGGYTF.

V gene TRBV6-5 combines with J gene TRBJ2-6, with D possibly being TRBD1 or TRBD2 (6 bases each). The V gene's germline CDR1 is MNHEY and CDR2 SVGAGI. Trimming left V 2 bases short and J 0 bases short, with 14 bases between. The CDR3 sequence is 18 residues long. In nucleotides, the CDR3 is TGTGCCAGCAGTTACGGGGGGCTAGGAGTCTCTGGGGCCAACGTCCTGACTTTC. Amino acid sequence: CASSYGGLGVSGANVLTF.

The gene calls are TRBV5-1 and TRBJ1-5; D is unclear. The CDR3 totals 15 residues. CDR1 is SGHRS and CDR2 is YFSETQ in the germline V gene. The V and J ends lost 0 bases and 3 bases respectively, with 10 bases between them. The DNA of the CDR3 is TGCGCCAGCAGCTTGGACGGGCAGAACAATCAGCCCCAGCATTTT. Amino acid sequence: CASSLDGQNNQPQHF.

This clonotype showed up many times. This chain links TRBV6-5 with TRBJ2-3; tentative D call: TRBD2 (6 bases). Per the germline V gene, CDR1 is MNHEY and CDR2 is SVGAGI. The V end was cut by 2 bases, the J end by 3 bases, with 18 bases between. The CDR3 runs 17 residues. CDR3 region: CASSYPPRAGLTDTQYF. CDR3 sequence (DNA): TGTGCCAGCAGTTACCCCCCGAGGGCGGGGCTGACAGATACGCAGTATTTT.

This clonotype was seen at least ten times. The chain is built from TRBV4-1 and TRBJ2-1, with D perhaps given as TRBD1 or TRBD2 (7 bases each). The V end was cut by 0 bases, the J end by 14 bases, with 14 bases between. CDR1 is MGHRA, CDR2 YSYEKL, per germline. This CDR3 is 13 amino acids long. In nucleotides, the CDR3 is TGCGCCAGCAGCCAAGATCAGGGGGGGCGGAAGTTCTTC. This codes for CASSQDQGGRKFF.

This clonotype appeared many times. The chain recombines TRBV5-1 with TRBJ2-3, with TRBD2 identical over 15 bases. This CDR3 contains 17 residues. Germline V gene data show CDR1 as SGHRS and CDR2 as YFSETQ. V gave up 5 bases and J gave up 0 bases; unmatched junction bases: 4. DNA for the CDR3: TGCGCCAGCAGATGGACTAGCGGGGGGGGTAGCACAGATACGCAGTATTTT. Protein sequence: CASRWTSGGGSTDTQYF. The variable domain in full, completed from reference TRBV5-1 and TRBJ2-3, reads KAGVTQTPRYLIKTRGQQVTLSCSPISGHRSVSWYQQTPGQGLQFLFEYFSETQRNKGNFPGRFSGRQFSNSRSEMNVSTLELGDSALYLCASRWTSGGGSTDTQYFGPGTRLTVL.

There are a few counts of this clonotype. The rearrangement uses TRBV4-3 and TRBJ2-2, with D unclear. CDR1 and CDR2 (germline): LGHNA, YSLEER. V was shortened by 4 bases and J by 1 base, with 16 bases between the two germline ends. The CDR3 spans 17 residues. DNA for the CDR3: TGCGCCAGCAGCCGTGTGGCCGTAGGGCAGAACACCGGGGAGCTGTTTTTT. Translated: CASSRVAVGQNTGELFF.

This clonotype was seen a handful of times. The chain couples TRBV4-1 to TRBJ2-1; possibly TRBD2 for D (7 bases). V gave up 1 base and J gave up 8 bases, with 24 bases separating them. The CDR3 totals 18 residues. Germline CDR1 and CDR2: MGHRA and YSYEKL. The CDR3 sequence: CASSQGRGGFLPGDEQFF. CDR3 coding DNA: TGCGCCAGCAGCCAAGGGAGGGGGGGGTTCCTACCAGGGGATGAGCAGTTCTTC.

This chain connects TRBV9 to TRBJ1-5, with no clear D. This CDR3 is 13 amino acids long. Germline-derived CDR1 and CDR2 are SGDLS and YYNGEE. V was cut by 0 bases and J by 5 bases, with 6 bases left in between. The CDR3 nucleotides read TGTGCCAGCAGCGTAGACGTCCATCAGCCCCAGCATTTT. The encoded protein is CASSVDVHQPQHF.

V usage is TRBV5-4 and J usage is TRBJ2-1; D ambiguous. CDR1 and CDR2 from the germline V gene are SGHNT and YYREEE (reference sequence). This CDR3 has 13 residues. V lost 4 bases to trimming and J lost 8 bases, with 13 bases between them. The CDR3 DNA sequence: TGTGCCAGCAGCCCCCGGGCCGACTATGAGCAGTTCTTC. Its protein product is CASSPRADYEQFF.

This clonotype was seen many times. The chain links TRBV7-3 to TRBJ2-2, with D perhaps TRBD2 (6 bases). The CDR3 has 15 residues. Trimming left V 8 bases short and J 1 base short, with 14 bases between. Germline lookup yields CDR1 SGHTA and CDR2 FQGTGA. The CDR3 reads CASATGTGNTGELFF. DNA of the CDR3: TGTGCCAGCGCTACCGGGACTGGGAACACCGGGGAGCTGTTTTTT.

The chain combines TRBV24-1 with TRBJ2-1; the D call may be TRBD1 or TRBD2 (5 bases each). Germline V lookup: CDR1 KGHDR, CDR2 SFDVKD. This CDR3 comprises 15 residues. Between the trimmed V and J ends, which lost 3 bases and 0 bases, there was a span of 8 bases. This CDR3 is CATSDPGSSYNEQFF. The DNA of the CDR3 is TGTGCCACCAGTGATCCAGGGAGCTCCTACAATGAGCAGTTCTTC.